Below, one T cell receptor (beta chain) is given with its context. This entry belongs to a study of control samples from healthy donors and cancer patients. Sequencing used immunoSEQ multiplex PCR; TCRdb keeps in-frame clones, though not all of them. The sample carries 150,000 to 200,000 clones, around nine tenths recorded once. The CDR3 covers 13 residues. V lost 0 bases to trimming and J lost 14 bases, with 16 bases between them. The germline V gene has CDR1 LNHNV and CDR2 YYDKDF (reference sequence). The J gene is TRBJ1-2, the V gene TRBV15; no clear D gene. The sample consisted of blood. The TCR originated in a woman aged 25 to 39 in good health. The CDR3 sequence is CATSRDTHGGLTF. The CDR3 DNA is TGTGCCACCAGCAGAGATACACATGGAGGGTTAACCTTC.